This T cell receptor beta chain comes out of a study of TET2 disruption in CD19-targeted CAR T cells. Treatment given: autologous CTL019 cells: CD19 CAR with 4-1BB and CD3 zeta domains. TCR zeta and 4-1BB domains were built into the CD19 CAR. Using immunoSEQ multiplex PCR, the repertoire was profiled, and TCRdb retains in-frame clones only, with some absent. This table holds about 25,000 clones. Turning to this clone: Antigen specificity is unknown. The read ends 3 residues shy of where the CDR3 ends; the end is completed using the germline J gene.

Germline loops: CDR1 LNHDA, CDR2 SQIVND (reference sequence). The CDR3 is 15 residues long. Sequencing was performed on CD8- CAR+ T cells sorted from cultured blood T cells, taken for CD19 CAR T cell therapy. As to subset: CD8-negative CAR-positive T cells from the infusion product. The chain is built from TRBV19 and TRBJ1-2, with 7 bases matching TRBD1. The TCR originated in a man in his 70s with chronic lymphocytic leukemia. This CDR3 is CASSIGQGEIYDYTF. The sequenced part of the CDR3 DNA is TGTGCCAGTAGTATCGGGCAGGGGGAAATCTACGAC.